The subject of this entry is one T cell receptor beta chain. The antigen remains undetermined. This record comes from a study of T cell responses to AZD1222 COVID-19 vaccine. This CDR3 spans 15 amino acids. Trimming removed 3 bases from V and 0 bases from J, with 8 bases in between. Germline lookup yields CDR1 SGHTA and CDR2 FQGTGA. Study-wide points: Repertoire sampling occurred only after the peak T cell response.

Clones were sequenced by immunoSEQ multiplex PCR, and TCRdb holds only the in-frame ones, with some missing. The data show around 150,000 clones, roughly 94% seen once. The sequence was obtained from an adult in good health. The V and J genes are TRBV7-3 and TRBJ2-2, with D possibly TRBD2 on 6 matching bases. The sequencing used peripheral blood, collected on day 0 of AZD1222 vaccination. DNA for the CDR3: TGTGCCAGCAGCTTCGGGACTTCGAACACCGGGGAGCTGTTTTTT. The encoded protein is CASSFGTSNTGELFF. Full variable domain (missing parts from reference TRBV7-3 and TRBJ2-2): GAGVSQTPSNKVTEKGKYVELRCDPISGHTALYWYRQSLGQGPEFLIYFQGTGAADDSGLPNDRFFAVRPEGSVSTLKIQRTERGDSAVYLCASSFGTSNTGELFFGEGSRLTVL.